These 27 T cell receptor beta chains share one sample of origin, sequenced in a study of tumor-infiltrating lymphocytes in primary liver carcinoma. Without any cell sorting, about 18-30 mg of bulk tissue yielded co-extracted RNA and DNA. TCR beta cDNA was reverse-transcribed from around 0.55 ug of total RNA. The reaction used a constant-region primer and ProtoScript II reverse transcriptase. Generation of the TCR beta libraries relied on three nested multiplex PCR rounds using slightly modified ARM-PCR. A C-beta reverse primer was combined with TRBV1-TRBV30 forward primers in the first two PCR rounds, and each round had around 11 cycles. TCRdb analysed the multiplex PCR reads with MiXCR anew, one entry per CDR3 protein. The data contain approximately 110,000 distinct CDR3 sequences, around two thirds of them seen just once; the ten biggest clones take up about a tenth. Material: liver tumor tissue from sampling region 1. Sample subset: tumor region T1, superior pole. All receptors come from a woman aged 55-69 years with primary liver carcinoma and hepatitis B virus infection.

For this clonotype: A much more abundant neighbour one base away suggests this may be a read error. This chain uses TRBV30 with TRBJ2-5; weak D call: TRBD2 (5 bases). CDR3 length equals 13 residues. In germline, CDR1 is GTSNPN, CDR2 SVGIG (reference sequence). CDR3 in DNA: TGTGCCTGGAGGGAGGTCACACAAGATACCCAGTACTTC. Its translation: CAWREVTQDTQYF. The full variable domain, rest sourced from reference TRBV30 and TRBJ2-5, is SQTIHQWPATLVQPVGSPLSLECTVEGTSNPNLYWYRQAAGRGLQLLFYSVGIGQISSEVPQNLSASRPQDRQFILSSKKLLLSDSGFYLCAWREVTQDTQYFGPGTRLLVL.

As concerns this clonotype: One end of the junction is discordant with germline, which a read error may explain. The V call is TRBV28, the J call TRBJ2-5; 8 nucleotides agree with TRBD2. CDR3 length: 16 residues. The germline gives CDR1 MDHEN, CDR2 SYDVKM. CDR3 nucleotide sequence: TGTGCCAGCAGCCCCCGTATAGCGGGACCGACGGAGACCCAATACTTC. Its translation is CASSPRIAGPTETQYF.

Comment on this clonotype: Likely a read error: the CDR3 ends without its conserved phenylalanine or tryptophan. The gene calls are TRBV29-1 and TRBJ2-7, with D possibly being TRBD1 (6 bases). The CDR3 has 14 residues. Per germline, CDR1 SQVTM and CDR2 ANQGSEA. The V and J ends lost 4 bases and 1 base respectively, with 14 bases between them. The CDR3: CSVVRGSNSYEQYL. The CDR3 DNA reads as TGCAGCGTTGTGAGGGGGTCCAATTCCTACGAGCAGTACCTC.

The V and J genes are TRBV28 and TRBJ2-7; no reliable D call. Germline V gives CDR1 MDHEN, CDR2 SYDVKM. Trimming removed 2 bases at V and 2 bases at J, with 10 bases between. The CDR3 consists of 14 residues. The CDR3 nucleotides are TGTGCCAGCAGTTTAATACGGAAAACCTACGAGCAGTACTTC. Translation gives CASSLIRKTYEQYF.

To note about this clonotype: The conserved final phenylalanine or tryptophan is absent from the CDR3, which likely points to a read error. This chain links TRBV29-1 with TRBJ1-2; TRBD1 aligns across 7 bases. The CDR3 is 13 residues long. Per germline, CDR1 SQVTM and CDR2 ANQGSEA. The ends lost 6 bases at V and 8 bases at J; junction bases unmatched: 12. The CDR3 nucleotides read TGCAGCGTCGAAAGAGGGGGCGAAAGAGGCTACACCCTC. This encodes CSVERGGERGYTL.

Concerning this clonotype itself: The junction does not match germline at one end; this may be a read error. The rearrangement uses TRBV4-1 and TRBJ2-1, with 10 bases aligning to TRBD2. The CDR3 is made up of 15 amino acids. Germline V gene sequence: CDR1 MGHRA, CDR2 YSYEKL. CDR3 DNA: TGCGCCAGCAGCCCGGGACAAGCGGGAGGGAATGAGCAATTCTTC. Its protein product is CASSPGQAGGNEQFF.

The sample holds a few counts of this clonotype. This clone may be a read error of a much larger clone one base away. The DNA of the CDR3 is TGCAGCGCAACGCCTGGCCGCATTGAAGCTTTCTTT. Its protein is CSATPGRIEAFF. J is TRBJ1-1 and V is TRBV29-1; D ambiguous. The CDR3 covers 12 residues. Germline CDR1 reads SQVTM; CDR2 reads ANQGSEA. Between the trimmed V and J ends, which lost 7 bases and 7 bases, there was a span of 16 bases.

For this clonotype: One junction end disagrees with the germline gene, perhaps due to a read error. The J gene is TRBJ2-4, the V gene TRBV6-5; 9 bases fit TRBD1. In germline, CDR1 is MNHEY, CDR2 SVGAGI. The CDR3 totals 15 residues. CDR3 in amino acids: CASSRMGQGKNTQYF. Written as DNA, the CDR3 is TGTGCCAGTAGCCGCATGGGACAGGGAAAAAACACTCAGTACTTC.

Regarding this clonotype: A much larger clone sits a single nucleotide away, making a read error possible. The rearrangement links TRBV28 to TRBJ2-7, with D perhaps matching TRBD1 (6 bases). CDR1 and CDR2 (germline): MDHEN, SYDVKM. The length of the CDR3 is 14 residues. This CDR3 is CASSILDRFYERYF. CDR3 in DNA: TGTGCCAGCAGTATCCTGGACAGATTCTACGAGCGGTACTTC. Drawing the rest from reference TRBV28 and TRBJ2-7, the complete variable domain is DVKVTQSSRYLVKRTGEKVFLECVQDMDHENMFWYRQDPGLGLRLIYFSYDVKMKEKGDIPEGYSVSREKKERFSLILESASTNQTSMYLCASSILDRFYERYFGPGTRLTVT.

A word on this clonotype: It may be a read error: a sequence one base away is much more abundant. This chain connects TRBV7-8 to TRBJ2-1, with 7 positions matching TRBD2. Looked up from germline, CDR1 is SGHVS and CDR2 is FQNEAQ. The CDR3 totals 15 residues. CDR3 sequence (DNA): TGTGCCAGCACCTTAGGGAGGGCCGCGGTCAATGAGCAGTTCTTC. Encoded protein: CASTLGRAAVNEQFF.

Note on this clonotype: At one end the junction does not follow the germline gene, possibly because of a read error. This chain connects TRBV28 to TRBJ2-1; the match to TRBD2 covers 7 bases. This CDR3 region has 17 residues. Germline lookup yields CDR1 MDHEN and CDR2 SYDVKM. CDR3 sequence (DNA): TGTGCCAGCAGTCCTGGTAAGTCTAGCGGAGCCTACAGTGAGCAGTTCTTC. It encodes CASSPGKSSGAYSEQFF.

The genes are TRBV11-2 and TRBJ2-7, with 8 bases that match TRBD1. Judging by the DNA end, TRBJ2-1 fits better; the J call may be wrong. This CDR3 has 15 amino acids. CDR1 SGHAT and CDR2 FQNNGV come from the germline V gene. The CDR3 spells CASRSLRQGINEQFF. The CDR3 nucleotides are TGTGCCAGCAGATCTTTGCGACAGGGGATCAATGAGCAGTTCTTC.

This clonotype is classed as medium-sized (0.01 to 0.1%). The rearrangement uses TRBV11-3 and TRBJ2-3; no definite D call. Trimming pared 0 bases from V and 6 bases from J, leaving 4 bases between. Germline-derived CDR1 and CDR2 are SGHNT and YENEEA. This CDR3 has 12 residues. The CDR3 bases are TGTGCCAGCAGCTTAGATGCGGATACGCAGTATTTT. This gives the protein CASSLDADTQYF.

Concerning this clonotype: The final CDR3 position lacks the conserved phenylalanine or tryptophan, pointing to a likely read error. This chain joins TRBV11-2 and TRBJ2-3, with 7 bases identical to TRBD2. The germline gives CDR1 SGHAT, CDR2 FQNNGV. The CDR3 consists of 17 residues. The CDR3 is CASSLRGLTYTSDTQYS. In DNA form, the CDR3 reads TGTGCCAGCAGCCTAAGGGGACTAACGTACACGTCAGATACACAGTATTCT.

This clonotype was seen ten or more times. The chain carries TRBV6-1 and TRBJ1-5; 8 positions agree with TRBD1. J lost 5 bases, V lost 5 bases, and 5 bases had no gene match. Germline loops: CDR1 MNHNS, CDR2 SASEGT. This CDR3 region has 14 residues. The CDR3 nucleotides read TGTGCCAGCAGTCGGACAGGGCGGGATCAGCCCCAGCATTTT. Protein: CASSRTGRDQPQHF.

This clonotype was detected many times. The rearrangement links TRBV7-9 to TRBJ1-2; 7 bases line up with TRBD1. The CDR3 runs to 15 residues. J gave up 7 bases and V 1 base, and 9 bases lay outside the gene matches. Germline V gene sequence: CDR1 SEHNR, CDR2 FQNEAQ (reference sequence). In DNA, the CDR3 is TGTGCCAGCAGCTTAGGGATGGAGGGGGCGAGTGGCTACACCTTC. Amino acid sequence: CASSLGMEGASGYTF. Drawing the rest from reference TRBV7-9 and TRBJ1-2, the complete variable domain is DTGVSQNPRHKITKRGQNVTFRCDPISEHNRLYWYRQTLGQGPEFLTYFQNEAQLEKSRLLSDRFSAERPKGSFSTLEIQRTEQGDSAMYLCASSLGMEGASGYTFGSGTRLTVV.

This clonotype was recorded only once. A read error may be the cause here, since a much bigger clone is one base away. The chain employs TRBV13 and TRBJ2-1; D unclear. The germline gives CDR1 PRHDT, CDR2 FYEKMQ (reference sequence). The CDR3 totals 12 residues. The CDR3 protein is CVSSRRYNEQFF. The CDR3 DNA is TGTGTCAGCAGCCGAAGGTACAATGAGCAGTTCTTC.

On this clonotype: One junction end disagrees with the germline gene, perhaps due to a read error. The chain joins TRBV28 to TRBJ2-4; D ambiguous. The germline gives CDR1 MDHEN, CDR2 SYDVKM. The CDR3 sequence is 15 residues long. In DNA form, the CDR3 reads TGTGCCAGCAGTCCCCCCAATATCCCCAAAAGCATTCAGTACTTC. Its translation is CASSPPNIPKSIQYF.

This clonotype has a handful of counts. Lacking the conserved final phenylalanine or tryptophan, this CDR3 likely reflects a read error. J is TRBJ1-2 and V is TRBV12-3 or TRBV12-4; D uncertain. This CDR3 comprises 12 residues. With 5 bases removed from V and 8 bases from J, the gap between germline ends came to 12 bases. DNA of the CDR3: TGTGCCAGCAGTCCCGTAGGACGGGGCTACACCTCC. It yields the protein CASSPVGRGYTS.

Of note for this clonotype: Germline is not matched at one junction end, which may reflect a read error. The CDR3 bases are TGTGTCAGCAGTTCGACAGGTCCTACCGGGGAGCTGTTCTTT. This translates into CVSSSTGPTGELFF. The V call is TRBV12-3 or TRBV12-4, the J call TRBJ2-2; tentative D call: TRBD1 (6 bases). This CDR3 has 14 amino acids.

Concerning this clonotype: Since no conserved phenylalanine or tryptophan closes the CDR3, a read error is the likely cause. The chain is built from TRBV11-2 and TRBJ2-3; 7 nucleotides align to TRBD2. Germline V CDR1 and CDR2: SGHAT, FQNNGV. The CDR3 spans 15 residues. V shed 3 bases and J 5 bases; nucleotides not matched to a gene: 8. CDR3 in DNA: TGTGCCAGCAGCTTCGGACTAGGATGCATAGATACGCAGTATTTG. The encoded protein is CASSFGLGCIDTQYL.

V gene TRBV20-1 combines with J gene TRBJ2-7; 9 bases match TRBD2. This CDR3 is 13 amino acids long. With 4 bases clipped from V and 2 bases from J, the junction kept 3 bases outside the gene matches. Per the germline V gene, CDR1 is DFQATT and CDR2 is SNEGSKA (reference sequence). The CDR3 region has the DNA TGCAGTGCTAACGCTAGCGGGACCTACGAGCAGTACTTC. It codes for CSANASGTYEQYF.

The rearrangement joins TRBV30 to TRBJ2-2; TRBD2 aligns across 10 bases. The V and J ends lost 2 bases and 6 bases, in that order; junction bases with no gene match: 3. CDR3 length: 14 residues. Germline-derived CDR1 and CDR2 are GTSNPN and SVGIG (reference sequence). CDR3 coding DNA: TGTGCCTGGAGTTTAGGACTAGCGGCCGGGGAGCTGTTTTTT. Amino acids: CAWSLGLAAGELFF.

V gene TRBV11-1 combines with J gene TRBJ2-7; 8 bases fit TRBD2. Germline values: CDR1 SGHAT, CDR2 FQDESV (reference sequence). The CDR3 is 15 amino acids. Trimming at V came to 5 bases and at J to 4 bases, leaving 10 bases not matched to a gene. The CDR3 here is CASSLAGLAVYEQYF. The CDR3 DNA reads TGTGCCAGCAGCCTTGCCGGACTAGCTGTTTACGAGCAGTACTTC.

Details on this clonotype: A clone one base away is much larger, so this may be a read error. V gene TRBV6-1 combines with J gene TRBJ2-6, with TRBD2 matching 7 bases. The CDR3 length is 16 residues. Trimming removed 7 bases from V and 0 bases from J; junction bases left unmatched: 6. The V gene's germline CDR1 is MNHNS and CDR2 SASEGT. The CDR3 DNA reads TGTGCCAGCACCGCTGGGAGGGCCTCTGGGGCCAACGTCCTGACTTTC. This sequence encodes CASTAGRASGANVLTF.

This chain uses TRBV11-2 with TRBJ2-7; 9 bases map to TRBD1. This CDR3 contains 16 residues. V shed 4 bases and J 4 bases; nucleotides not matched to a gene: 11. Per the germline V gene, CDR1 is SGHAT and CDR2 is FQNNGV. The CDR3 DNA follows: TGTGCCAGCAGCTCTGGATCCCGGGACAGGGTTTACGAGCAGTACTTC. This translates into CASSSGSRDRVYEQYF.

The chain links TRBV5-1 to TRBJ2-3; 11 bases fit TRBD2. The CDR3 totals 17 residues. The germline gives CDR1 SGHRS, CDR2 YFSETQ. J lost 4 bases, V lost 4 bases, and 11 bases had no gene match. CDR3 protein: CASSKILAGGPSDTQYF. Here the CDR3 DNA reads TGCGCCAGCAGCAAGATTTTAGCGGGAGGGCCCTCAGATACGCAGTATTTT.